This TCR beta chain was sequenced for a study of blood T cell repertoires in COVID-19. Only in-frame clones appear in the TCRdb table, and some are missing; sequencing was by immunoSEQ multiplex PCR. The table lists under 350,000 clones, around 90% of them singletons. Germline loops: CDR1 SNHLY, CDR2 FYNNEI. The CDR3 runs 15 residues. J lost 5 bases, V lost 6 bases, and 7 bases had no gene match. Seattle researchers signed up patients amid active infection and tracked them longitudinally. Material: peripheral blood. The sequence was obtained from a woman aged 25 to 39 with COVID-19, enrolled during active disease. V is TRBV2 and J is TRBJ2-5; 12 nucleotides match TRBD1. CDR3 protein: CASRPGTGGSETQYF. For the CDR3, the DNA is TGTGCCAGCAGACCCGGGACAGGGGGCTCTGAGACCCAGTACTTC.